Sequencing of this TCR beta chain was carried out in a study of T cell responses to AZD1222 COVID-19 vaccine. Assay used: immunoSEQ multiplex PCR; TCRdb lists only in-frame clones, some missing. The table has about 120,000 clones, approximately 87% seen once. About this clone itself: As yet, its antigen is unknown.

Study observations and caveats: Variant regions that are unmutated are reportedly the target of nearly half of spike-specific TCRs.

The clonotype originates from an adult in good health. Sequencing was performed on peripheral blood, taken on day 0 of AZD1222 vaccination.

As DNA, the CDR3 is TGTGCCAGCAGTCAACTAGCGACCTCCTACAATGAGCAGTTCTTC. This encodes CASSQLATSYNEQFF. The chain recombines TRBV2 with TRBJ2-1, with 7 nucleotides matching TRBD2. This CDR3 spans 15 amino acids. Germline values: CDR1 SNHLY, CDR2 FYNNEI. Trimming removed 5 bases from V and 0 bases from J; junction bases left unmatched: 4.